This T cell receptor beta chain is drawn from a study of cytomegalovirus exposure and HLA in healthy donors. The study, taken as a whole, reports: An analysis was carried out at a later point. It showed that HLA-associated TCR beta chains were more clonally expanded than equally common non-associated chains. Researchers counted roughly 160 TCR beta chains as cytomegalovirus-associated.

This clone has a handful of counts. Its antigen remains unidentified. J gave up 0 bases and V 4 bases, and 12 bases lay outside the gene matches. The germline V gene has CDR1 SGDLS and CDR2 YYNGEE. There are 18 residues in the CDR3. The PCR employed 60 Vbeta primers together with 13 Jbeta primers. TCRdb's copy holds only in-frame clones and misses some; the assay was immunoSEQ multiplex PCR. The sample has tens of thousands of clones, roughly 67% seen once. The sample consisted of PBMCs. This chain connects TRBV9 to TRBJ2-1; 8 bases are a match to TRBD2. The TCR originated in a man between 35 and 55 years old in good health and CMV-seropositive. The CDR3, as DNA: TGTGCCAGCAGCTCCCCCAGACTAGCGACGAGCTCCTACAATGAGCAGTTCTTC. It yields the protein CASSSPRLATSSYNEQFF.